The clone carrying this T cell receptor (beta chain) showed up just once. The CDR3 extends over 16 amino acids. Germline values: CDR1 SGHNT, CDR2 YENEEA. V lost 1 base to trimming and J lost 4 bases; unmatched junction nucleotides: 6. This record belongs to a study of technical replicates of blood from several donors. The repertoire was sequenced with immunoSEQ multiplex PCR; TCRdb's copy has only in-frame clones and lacks some. The sample has tens of thousands of clones, around 95% seen once. The receptor comes from a human donor in good health. The chain couples TRBV11-3 to TRBJ2-1, with TRBD2 identical over 8 bases. The sequenced sample consisted of T cells isolated from PBMCs. The CDR3 region has the DNA TGTGCCAGCAGCTTAGCTGGCGGGGGGAGGTACAATGAGCAGTTCTTC. Its translation is CASSLAGGGRYNEQFF.